This T cell receptor (beta chain) emerged from a study of shared clonotypes between healthy human individuals. As for the study in general: Each donor's CD8 memory used one plate, CD8 naive two, each CD4 subset three.

In regard to this clone: The same CDR3 arises from other DNA sequences in this sample as well.

The CDR3 has 13 amino acids. V was pared by 3 bases and J by 2 bases, with 4 bases between. Germline lookup yields CDR1 KGHSH and CDR2 LQKENI. Libraries were prepared by immunoSEQ multiplex PCR; TCRdb keeps only in-frame clonotypes and omits some of them. This repertoire shows millions of clones, around 95% found once; its top ten account for 0.13%. This rearrangement joins TRBV18 to TRBJ2-2; D is unclear. Sequenced sample: naive CD4+ T cells sorted from blood. As to subset: CD45RA+ positively selected. The receptor comes from a man between 18 and 35 years old in good health. The CDR3 bases are TGTGCCAGCTCACCGGGAAACACCGGGGAGCTGTTTTTT. Translating gives CASSPGNTGELFF.